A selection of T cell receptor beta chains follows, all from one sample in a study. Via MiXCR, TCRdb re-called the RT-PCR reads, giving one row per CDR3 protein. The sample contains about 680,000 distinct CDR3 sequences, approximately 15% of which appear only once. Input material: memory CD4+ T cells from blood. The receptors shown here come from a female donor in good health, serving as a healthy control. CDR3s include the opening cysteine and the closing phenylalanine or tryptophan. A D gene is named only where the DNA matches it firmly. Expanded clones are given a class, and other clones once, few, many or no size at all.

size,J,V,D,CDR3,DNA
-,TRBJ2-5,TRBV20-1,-,CSTRGGAETQYF,TGCAGTACCAGAGGTGGGGCAGAGACCCAGTACTTC
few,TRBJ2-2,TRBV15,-,CATSAVTNTGELFF,TGTGCCACCAGTGCGGTTACCAACACCGGGGAGCTGTTTTTT
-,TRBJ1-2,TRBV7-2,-,CASSPPDPSDYGYTF,TGTGCCAGCAGCCCACCTGATCCCAGCGACTATGGCTACACCTTC
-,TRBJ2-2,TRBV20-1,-,CSARPTRYSYTGELFF,TGCAGTGCTAGACCGACTAGATATTCCTACACCGGGGAGCTGTTTTTT
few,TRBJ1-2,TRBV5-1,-,CASSLASAGLYGYTF,TGCGCCAGCAGCTTGGCCTCGGCAGGGCTCTATGGCTACACCTTC
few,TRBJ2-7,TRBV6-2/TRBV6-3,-,CASSYSIEQYF,TGTGCCAGCAGTTACTCGATCGAGCAGTACTTC
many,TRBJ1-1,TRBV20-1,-,CSAPEAFF,TGCAGTGCTCCGGAAGCTTTCTTT
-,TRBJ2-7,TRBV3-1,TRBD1,CASSLYTGEYEQYF,TGTGCCAGCAGCCTTTACACAGGGGAATACGAGCAGTACTTC
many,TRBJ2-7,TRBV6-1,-,CASSPQGIYEQYF,TGTGCCAGCAGTCCCCAGGGGATCTACGAGCAGTACTTC
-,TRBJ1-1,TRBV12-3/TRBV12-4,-,CASSPSRGAEAFF,TGTGCCAGCAGCCCGTCTAGGGGAGCTGAAGCTTTCTTT
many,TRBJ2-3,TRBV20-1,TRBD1,CSAPRTGVNTQYF,TGCAGTGCACCTAGGACAGGGGTGAATACGCAGTATTTT
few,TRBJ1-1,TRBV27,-,CASSSTRRGEAFF,TGTGCCAGCAGTTCCACGCGGAGGGGTGAAGCTTTCTTT
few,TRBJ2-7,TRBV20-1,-,CSALDGIAYEQYF,TGCAGTGCTCTAGACGGGATCGCCTACGAGCAGTACTTC
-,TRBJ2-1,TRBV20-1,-,CSARDVASVDEQFF,TGCAGTGCTAGAGATGTGGCTAGCGTGGATGAGCAGTTCTTC
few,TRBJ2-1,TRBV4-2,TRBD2,CASSQDGLAGGRNEQFF,TGTGCCAGCAGCCAAGATGGTTTAGCGGGAGGACGGAATGAGCAGTTCTTC
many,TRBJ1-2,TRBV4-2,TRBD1,CASSLERAQGAYGYTF,TGTGCCAGCAGCTTAGAGAGGGCGCAGGGGGCCTATGGCTACACCTTC
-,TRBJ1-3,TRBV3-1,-,CASSQITGTQVAHGNTIYF,TGTGCCAGCAGCCAAATCACCGGGACGCAAGTTGCCCATGGAAACACCATATATTTT
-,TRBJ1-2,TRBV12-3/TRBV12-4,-,CASSPDAKYGYTF,TGTGCCAGCAGTCCGGACGCGAAATATGGCTACACCTTC
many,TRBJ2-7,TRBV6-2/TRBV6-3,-,CASSTRTSTYEQYF,TGTGCCAGCAGTACAAGAACCTCTACCTACGAGCAGTACTTC
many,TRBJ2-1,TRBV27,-,CASSLDYTSYNEQFF,TGTGCCAGCAGTTTGGACTACACCTCCTACAATGAGCAGTTCTTC
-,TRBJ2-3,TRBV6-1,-,CASRIDYASTDTQYF,TGTGCCAGCAGGATCGACTACGCTAGCACAGATACGCAGTATTTT
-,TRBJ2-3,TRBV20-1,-,CSVPLGSGPTDTQYF,TGCAGTGTTCCGCTAGGTAGCGGCCCCACAGATACGCAGTATTTT
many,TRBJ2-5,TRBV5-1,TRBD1,CASSLEETGGMETQYF,TGCGCCAGCAGCTTGGAAGAGACAGGGGGCATGGAGACCCAGTACTTC
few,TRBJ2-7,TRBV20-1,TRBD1,CSARGAEDRVSGEQYF,TGCAGTGCTAGAGGGGCCGAGGACAGGGTTTCGGGTGAGCAGTACTTC
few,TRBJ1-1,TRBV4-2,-,CASGPIAVFNTEAFF,TGTGCCAGCGGTCCTATTGCGGTATTTAACACTGAAGCTTTCTTT
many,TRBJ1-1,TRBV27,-,CASSSWPDTEAFF,TGTGCCAGCAGTTCTTGGCCAGACACTGAAGCTTTCTTT
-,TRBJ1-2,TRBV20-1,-,CSATSQGRPQGGYTF,TGCAGTGCTACTTCCCAGGGCCGACCCCAGGGTGGCTACACCTTC
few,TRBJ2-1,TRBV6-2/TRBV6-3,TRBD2,CASSFPTAGINEQFF,TGTGCCAGCAGTTTCCCCACAGCGGGGATCAATGAGCAGTTCTTC
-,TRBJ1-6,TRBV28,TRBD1,CASRIDRGNSPLHF,TGTGCCAGCAGGATTGACAGGGGTAATTCACCCCTCCACTTT
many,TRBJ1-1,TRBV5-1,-,CASSQDNMGTEAFF,TGCGCCAGCAGCCAGGATAACATGGGCACTGAAGCTTTCTTT
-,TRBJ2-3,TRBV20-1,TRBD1,CSGMDRGPTDTQYF,TGCAGTGGCATGGACAGGGGCCCCACAGATACGCAGTATTTT
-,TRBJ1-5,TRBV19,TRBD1,CASSIVQGAGNQPQHF,TGTGCCAGTAGTATTGTCCAGGGGGCAGGCAATCAGCCCCAGCATTTT
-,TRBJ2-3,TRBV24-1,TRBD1,CATSDSDRAADTQYF,TGTGCCACCAGTGATTCTGACAGGGCGGCGGATACGCAGTATTTT
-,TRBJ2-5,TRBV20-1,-,CSARVGSWETQYF,TGCAGTGCTAGAGTAGGATCCTGGGAGACCCAGTACTTC
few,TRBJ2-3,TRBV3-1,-,CASSPYLSDTDTQYF,TGTGCCAGCAGCCCTTACTTATCCGACACAGATACGCAGTATTTT
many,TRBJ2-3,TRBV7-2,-,CASSETGMVWDTQYF,TGTGCCAGCAGCGAAACAGGGATGGTATGGGATACGCAGTATTTT
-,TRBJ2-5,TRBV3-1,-,CASSHLFRETQYF,TGTGCCAGCAGCCACCTGTTCCGGGAGACCCAGTACTTC
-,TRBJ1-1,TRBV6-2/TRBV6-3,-,CASSYAGASIAFF,TGTGCCAGCAGTTACGCAGGGGCGTCGATAGCTTTCTTT
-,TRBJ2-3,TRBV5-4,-,CASSLLQGITDTQYF,TGTGCCAGCAGCTTGCTTCAGGGGATTACAGATACGCAGTATTTT
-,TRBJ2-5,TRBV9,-,CASSVDSAETQYF,TGTGCCAGCAGCGTAGATTCTGCAGAGACCCAGTACTTC
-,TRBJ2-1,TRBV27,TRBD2,CASSLKSRLAGIPNEQFF,TGTGCCAGCAGTTTAAAGTCACGACTAGCGGGAATCCCCAATGAGCAGTTCTTC
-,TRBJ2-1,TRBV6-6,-,CASSRQVEQFF,TGTGCCAGCAGTCGACAGGTTGAGCAGTTCTTC
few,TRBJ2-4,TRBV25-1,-,CASSESIRENIQYF,TGTGCCAGCAGTGAATCGATTAGGGAGAACATTCAGTACTTC
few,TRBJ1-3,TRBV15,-,CATSRDKGLSGNTIYF,TGTGCCACCAGCAGAGATAAGGGCCTCTCTGGAAACACCATATATTTT
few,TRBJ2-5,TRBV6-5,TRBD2,CASKEARTSGSFETQYF,TGTGCCAGCAAAGAGGCTCGAACTAGCGGGAGTTTTGAGACCCAGTACTTC
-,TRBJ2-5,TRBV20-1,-,CSARDRLRGTVETQYF,TGCAGTGCTAGAGACCGCCTCAGGGGAACGGTGGAGACCCAGTACTTC
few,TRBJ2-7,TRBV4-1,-,CASSQAKQSPYEQYF,TGCGCCAGCAGCCAAGCGAAACAGTCACCTTACGAGCAGTACTTC
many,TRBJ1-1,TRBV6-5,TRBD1,CASSRTQGAEAFF,TGTGCCAGCAGCCGCACACAGGGGGCTGAAGCTTTCTTT
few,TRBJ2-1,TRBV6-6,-,CASADLAYNEQFF,TGTGCCAGCGCGGACTTAGCCTACAATGAGCAGTTCTTC
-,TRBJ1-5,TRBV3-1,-,CASSQSDDQPQHF,TGTGCCAGCAGCCAATCTGATGATCAGCCCCAGCATTTT